This T cell receptor (beta chain) was retrieved from a study of blood T cells in healthy people across ages. Findings and limits, study-wide: Long-lived donors exceeded aged donors in naive CD4+ cells and diversity.

A note on this clonotype: The antigen is not known.

Together with a sample-barcoded 5' primer, a J-beta primer mix was included in a second PCR lasting roughly 6 to 12 cycles. Each of the cDNA molecules was tagged by a template-switch adaptor with 12 random nucleotides. The study obtained at least 3 million CDR3-containing paired-end reads from every sample. TCRdb re-called the 5' RACE reads with MiXCR, one entry per CDR3 protein. The sample consists of some 1,500,000 distinct CDR3 sequences, 35% to 45% of them appearing once. Input material: blood. The TCR originated in a young woman in good health.

The CDR3 reads CSAPPGYGYTF. Here the CDR3 DNA reads TGCAGTGCTCCACCCGGCTATGGCTACACCTTC. The genes are TRBV20-1 and TRBJ1-2; D call uncertain. Germline V gene data show CDR1 as DFQATT and CDR2 as SNEGSKA (reference sequence). Trimming took off 5 bases at V and 4 bases at J, with 8 bases between the two ends. This CDR3 comprises 11 residues.